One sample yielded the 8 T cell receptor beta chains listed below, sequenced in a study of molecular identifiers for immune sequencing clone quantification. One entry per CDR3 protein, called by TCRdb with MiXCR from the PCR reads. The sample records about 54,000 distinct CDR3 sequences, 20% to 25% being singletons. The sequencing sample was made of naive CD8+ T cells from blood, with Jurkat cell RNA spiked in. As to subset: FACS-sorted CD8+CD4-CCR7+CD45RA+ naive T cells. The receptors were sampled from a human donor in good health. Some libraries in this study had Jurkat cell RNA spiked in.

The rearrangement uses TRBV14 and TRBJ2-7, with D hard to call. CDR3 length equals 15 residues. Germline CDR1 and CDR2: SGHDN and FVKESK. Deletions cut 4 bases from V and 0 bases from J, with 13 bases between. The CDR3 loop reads CASSRGRSSSYEQYF. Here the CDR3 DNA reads TGTGCCAGCAGCCGCGGCCGTAGCAGCTCCTACGAGCAGTACTTC.

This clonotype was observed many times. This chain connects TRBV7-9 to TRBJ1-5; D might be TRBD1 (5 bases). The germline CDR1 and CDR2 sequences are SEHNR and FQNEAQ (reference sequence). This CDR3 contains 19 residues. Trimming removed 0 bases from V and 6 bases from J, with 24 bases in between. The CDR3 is CASSLAVGANRERGQPQHF. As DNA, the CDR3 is TGTGCCAGCAGCTTAGCGGTCGGGGCTAACCGGGAGAGGGGTCAGCCCCAGCATTTT.

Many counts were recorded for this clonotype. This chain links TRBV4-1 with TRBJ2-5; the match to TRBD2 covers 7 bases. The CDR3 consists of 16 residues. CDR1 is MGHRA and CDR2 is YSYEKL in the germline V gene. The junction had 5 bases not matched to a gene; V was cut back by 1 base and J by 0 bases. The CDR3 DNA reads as TGCGCCAGCAGCCAAGCAGCGGGACCAAACCAAGAGACCCAGTACTTC. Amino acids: CASSQAAGPNQETQYF.

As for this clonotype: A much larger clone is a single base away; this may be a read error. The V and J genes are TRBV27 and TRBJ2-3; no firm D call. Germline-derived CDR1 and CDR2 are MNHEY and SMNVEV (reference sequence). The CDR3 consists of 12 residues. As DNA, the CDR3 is TGTGCCACCGGCGTCCCCACAGATTCGCAGTATTTT. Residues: CATGVPTDSQYF.

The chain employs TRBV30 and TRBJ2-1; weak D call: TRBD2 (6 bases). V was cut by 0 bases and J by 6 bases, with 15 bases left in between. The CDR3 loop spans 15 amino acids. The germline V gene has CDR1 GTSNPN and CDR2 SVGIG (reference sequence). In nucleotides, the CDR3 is TGTGCCTGGAGTGTACTCGCGGGGCCTACCAATGAGCAGTTCTTC. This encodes CAWSVLAGPTNEQFF.

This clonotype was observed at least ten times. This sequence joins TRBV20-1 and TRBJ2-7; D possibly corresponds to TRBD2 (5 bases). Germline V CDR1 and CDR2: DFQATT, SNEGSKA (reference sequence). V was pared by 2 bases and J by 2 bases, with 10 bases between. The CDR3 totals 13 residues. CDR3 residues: CSARPSGAYEQYF. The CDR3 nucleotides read TGCAGTGCTAGACCGAGCGGTGCCTACGAGCAGTACTTC.

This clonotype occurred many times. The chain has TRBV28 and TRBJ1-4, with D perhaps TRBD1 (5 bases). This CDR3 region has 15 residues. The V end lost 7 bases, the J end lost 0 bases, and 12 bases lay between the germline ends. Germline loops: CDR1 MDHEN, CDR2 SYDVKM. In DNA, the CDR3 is TGTGCCAGCACCCCTGGGGCGGCAACTAATGAAAAACTGTTTTTT. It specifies CASTPGAATNEKLFF.

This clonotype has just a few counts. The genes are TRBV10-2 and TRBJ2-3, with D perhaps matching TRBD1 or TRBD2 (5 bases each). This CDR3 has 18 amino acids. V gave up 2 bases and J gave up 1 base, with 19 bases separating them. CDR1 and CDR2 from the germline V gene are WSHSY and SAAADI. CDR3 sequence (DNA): TGCGCCAGCAGTGAGAGGCCGGGACGGGGACGGGGCACAGATACGCAGTATTTT. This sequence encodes CASSERPGRGRGTDTQYF.